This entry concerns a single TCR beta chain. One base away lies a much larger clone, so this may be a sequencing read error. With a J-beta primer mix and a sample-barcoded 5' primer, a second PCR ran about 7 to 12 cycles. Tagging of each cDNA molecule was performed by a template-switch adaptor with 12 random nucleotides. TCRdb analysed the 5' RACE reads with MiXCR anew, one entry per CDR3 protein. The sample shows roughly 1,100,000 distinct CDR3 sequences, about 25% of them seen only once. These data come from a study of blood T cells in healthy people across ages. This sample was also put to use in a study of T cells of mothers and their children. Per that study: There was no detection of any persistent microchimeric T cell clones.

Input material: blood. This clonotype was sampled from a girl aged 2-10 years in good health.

For the CDR3, the DNA is TGTGCCAGCAGCCGAGACTTCGACCGGCTCACGGACGTCTACGAGCAGTACTTC. Residues: CASSRDFDRLTDVYEQYF. V gene TRBV3-1 combines with J gene TRBJ2-7; D gene unclear. The V end lost 4 bases, the J end lost 3 bases, and 25 bases lay between the germline ends. The CDR3 sequence is 18 residues long. The germline V gene has CDR1 LGHDT and CDR2 YNNKEL (reference sequence).